Included here is one T cell receptor (beta chain) sequence, with context. What it recognizes is unknown. Germline CDR1 reads MDHEN; CDR2 reads SYDVKM. The CDR3 totals 18 residues. The data stem from a study of blood T cells in healthy people across ages. A J-beta primer mix and a sample-barcoded 5' primer were used in a second PCR of about 7 to 12 cycles. A 12-random-nucleotide template-switch adaptor tagged each cDNA molecule. TCRdb re-called the 5' RACE reads with MiXCR, one entry per CDR3 protein. The data contain about 720,000 distinct CDR3 sequences, roughly 25% of them singletons. Study-wide results and limits: Correlation between TCR beta diversity and naive T cell percentage was strong.

This same sample was also taken into another study, of T cells of mothers and their children. That report notes: Every mother supplied over 8 million TCR beta CDR3 reads and every child around 3 million.

Sequenced sample: blood. The origin of this receptor is a boy aged 5-17 years in good health. The V call is TRBV28, the J call TRBJ2-7; TRBD2 aligns across 9 bases. Judging by the DNA end, TRBJ2-1 fits better; the J call may be wrong. In DNA form, the CDR3 reads TGTGCCAGCAGCCCCTCGGCTAGCGGGAAATCCTCCTACAATGAGCAGTTCTTC. Residues: CASSPSASGKSSYNEQFF.